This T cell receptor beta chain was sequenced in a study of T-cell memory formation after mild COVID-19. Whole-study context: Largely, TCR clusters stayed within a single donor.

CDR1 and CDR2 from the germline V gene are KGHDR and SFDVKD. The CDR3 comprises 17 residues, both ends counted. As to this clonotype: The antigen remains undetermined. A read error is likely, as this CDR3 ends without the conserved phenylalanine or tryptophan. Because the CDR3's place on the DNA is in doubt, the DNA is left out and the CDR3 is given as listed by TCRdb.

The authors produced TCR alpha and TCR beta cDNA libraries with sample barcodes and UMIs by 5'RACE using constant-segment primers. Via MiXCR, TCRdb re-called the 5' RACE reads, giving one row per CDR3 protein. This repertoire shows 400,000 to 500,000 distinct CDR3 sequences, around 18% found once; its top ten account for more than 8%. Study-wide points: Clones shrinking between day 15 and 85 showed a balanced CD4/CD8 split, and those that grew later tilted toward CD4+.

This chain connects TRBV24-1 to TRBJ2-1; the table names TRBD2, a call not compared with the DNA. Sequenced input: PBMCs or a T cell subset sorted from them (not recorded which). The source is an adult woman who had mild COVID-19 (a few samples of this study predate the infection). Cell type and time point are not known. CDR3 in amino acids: CATSTLGVAGEYNEQLL.